The entry that follows covers one TCR beta chain sequence. Method: immunoSEQ multiplex PCR; TCRdb's copy keeps in-frame clones and lacks some. The sample holds some 250,000 clones; about four fifths are singletons and the top ten take roughly 7.4%. This record comes from a study of blood T cell repertoires in COVID-19. The CDR3 sequence is 15 residues long. Germline V lookup: CDR1 SEHNR, CDR2 FQNEAQ (reference sequence). V was clipped by 4 bases and J by 4 bases, with 14 bases between them. The source is a woman aged 80 or older with COVID-19, enrolled during active disease. This chain connects TRBV7-9 to TRBJ1-5; TRBD1 might be the D (6 bases). The sample consisted of peripheral blood. CDR3 sequence reads: CASSSNRGANQPQHF. CDR3 bases: TGTGCCAGCAGCTCGAATCGGGGGGCGAATCAGCCCCAGCATTTT.